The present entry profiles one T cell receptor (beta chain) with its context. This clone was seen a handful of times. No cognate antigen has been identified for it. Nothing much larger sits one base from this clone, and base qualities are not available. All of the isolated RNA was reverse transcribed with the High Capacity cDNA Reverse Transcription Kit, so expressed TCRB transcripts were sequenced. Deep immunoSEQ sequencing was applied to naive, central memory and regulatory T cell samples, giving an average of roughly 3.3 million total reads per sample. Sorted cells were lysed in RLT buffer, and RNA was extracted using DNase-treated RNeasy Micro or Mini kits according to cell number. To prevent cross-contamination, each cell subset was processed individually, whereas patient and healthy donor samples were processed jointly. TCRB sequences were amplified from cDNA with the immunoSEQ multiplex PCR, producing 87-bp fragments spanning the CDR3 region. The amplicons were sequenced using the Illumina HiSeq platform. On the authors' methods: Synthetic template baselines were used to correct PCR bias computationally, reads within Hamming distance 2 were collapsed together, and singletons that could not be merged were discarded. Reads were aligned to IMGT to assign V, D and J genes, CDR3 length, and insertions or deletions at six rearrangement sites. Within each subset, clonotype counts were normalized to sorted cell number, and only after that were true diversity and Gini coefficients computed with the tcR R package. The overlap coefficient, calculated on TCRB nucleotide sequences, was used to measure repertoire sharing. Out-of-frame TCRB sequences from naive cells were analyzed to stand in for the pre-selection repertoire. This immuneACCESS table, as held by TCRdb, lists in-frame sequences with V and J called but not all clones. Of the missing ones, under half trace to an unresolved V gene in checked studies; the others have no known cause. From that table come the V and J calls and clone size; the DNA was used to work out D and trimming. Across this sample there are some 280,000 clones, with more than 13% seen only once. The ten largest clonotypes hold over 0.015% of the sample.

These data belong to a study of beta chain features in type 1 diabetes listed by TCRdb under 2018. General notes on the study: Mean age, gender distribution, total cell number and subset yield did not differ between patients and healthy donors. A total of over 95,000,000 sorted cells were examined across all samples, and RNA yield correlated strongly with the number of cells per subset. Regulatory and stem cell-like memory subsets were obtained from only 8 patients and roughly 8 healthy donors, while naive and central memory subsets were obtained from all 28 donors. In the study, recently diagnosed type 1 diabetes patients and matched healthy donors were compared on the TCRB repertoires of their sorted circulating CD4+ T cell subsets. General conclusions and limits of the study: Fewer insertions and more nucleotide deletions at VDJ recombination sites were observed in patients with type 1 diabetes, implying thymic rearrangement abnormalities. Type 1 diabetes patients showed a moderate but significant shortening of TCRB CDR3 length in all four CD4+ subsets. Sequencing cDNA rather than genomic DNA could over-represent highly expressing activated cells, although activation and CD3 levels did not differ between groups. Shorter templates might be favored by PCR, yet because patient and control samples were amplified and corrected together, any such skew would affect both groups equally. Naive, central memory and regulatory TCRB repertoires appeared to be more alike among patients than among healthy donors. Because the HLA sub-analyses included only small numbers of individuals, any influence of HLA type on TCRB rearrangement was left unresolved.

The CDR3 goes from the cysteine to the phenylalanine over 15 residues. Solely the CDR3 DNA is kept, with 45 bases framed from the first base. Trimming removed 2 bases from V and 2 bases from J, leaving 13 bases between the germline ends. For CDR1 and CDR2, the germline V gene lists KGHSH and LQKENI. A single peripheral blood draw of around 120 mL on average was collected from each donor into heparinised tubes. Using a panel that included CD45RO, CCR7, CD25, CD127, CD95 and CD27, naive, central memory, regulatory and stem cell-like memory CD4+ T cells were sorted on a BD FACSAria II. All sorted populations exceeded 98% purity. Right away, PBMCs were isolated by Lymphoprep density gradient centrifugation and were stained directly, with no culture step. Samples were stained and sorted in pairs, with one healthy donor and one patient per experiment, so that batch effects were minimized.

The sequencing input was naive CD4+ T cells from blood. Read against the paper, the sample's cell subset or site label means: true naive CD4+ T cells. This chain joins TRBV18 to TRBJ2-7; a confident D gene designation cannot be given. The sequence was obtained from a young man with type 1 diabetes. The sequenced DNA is TGTGCCAGCTCACCAGACTTAGTAGGAGCCTACGAGCAGTACTTC. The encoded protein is CASSPDLVGAYEQYF.